These 22 T cell receptor beta chains were sequenced from one sample in a study of CD8 T cells in Susac syndrome. RNA amounts of 0.5 to 1 ug underwent reverse transcription with random hexamers. TCRdb reprocessed the immunoSEQ multiplex PCR reads via MiXCR and lists one record per CDR3 protein. The table records 120,000 to 150,000 distinct CDR3 sequences, under 97% of them present only once. Material for sequencing was CD4+ T cells from PBMCs. These TCRs come from a human donor with Susac syndrome.

This chain uses TRBV20-1 with TRBJ1-1; D may be TRBD1 (6 bases). Trimming removed 4 bases at V and 8 bases at J, with 20 bases between. CDR1 is DFQATT, CDR2 SNEGSKA, per germline (reference sequence). The CDR3 contains 14 residues. CDR3 DNA sequence: TGCAGTGCTACCCACTTCGGGGGCGTACCCGAAGCTTTCTTT. It specifies CSATHFGGVPEAFF.

The rearrangement links TRBV2 to TRBJ1-5, with D possibly TRBD1 on 5 matching bases. Trimming shortened V by 2 bases and J by 2 bases, and 10 bases separated the two germline ends. The V gene's germline CDR1 is SNHLY and CDR2 FYNNEI. The length of the CDR3 is 15 residues. Here the CDR3 DNA reads TGTGCCAGCAGTGAAACGACAGTGGGCAATCAGCCCCAGCATTTT. Its translation is CASSETTVGNQPQHF.

V is TRBV4-1 and J is TRBJ2-7; 11 bases line up with TRBD2. Trimming at V came to 4 bases and at J to 3 bases, leaving 14 bases not matched to a gene. Germline values: CDR1 MGHRA, CDR2 YSYEKL. CDR3 length: 18 amino acids. The CDR3 spells CASSPNELAGDNFYEQYF. In DNA, the CDR3 is TGCGCCAGCAGCCCCAACGAACTAGCGGGAGATAATTTCTACGAGCAGTACTTC.

The chain couples TRBV24-1 to TRBJ2-2; D is possibly TRBD2 (5 bases). CDR3 length: 14 residues. Germline values: CDR1 KGHDR, CDR2 SFDVKD. V was pared by 4 bases and J by 4 bases, with 9 bases between. CDR3 sequence reads: CATSEAGITGELFF. The CDR3 bases are TGTGCCACCAGTGAGGCCGGGATCACCGGGGAGCTGTTTTTT.

V is TRBV14 and J is TRBJ2-5; D ambiguous. The CDR3 has 13 amino acids. Germline V gene data show CDR1 as SGHDN and CDR2 as FVKESK. Trimming stripped 4 bases from V and 4 bases from J, with 10 bases between. The CDR3 nucleotides are TGTGCCAGCAGCCGGGGATGGGGAGAGACCCAGTACTTC. Translating gives CASSRGWGETQYF.

The chain couples TRBV4-2 to TRBJ2-7; 7 bases are shared with TRBD2. The germline gives CDR1 LGHNA, CDR2 YNFKEQ. CDR3 length: 15 residues. The V and J ends lost 1 base and 3 bases, in that order; junction bases with no gene match: 6. CDR3 DNA sequence: TGTGCCAGCAGCCAAGGAGGAACGGGAGGCTACGAGCAGTACTTC. This gives the protein CASSQGGTGGYEQYF.

The V call is TRBV25-1, the J call TRBJ2-5; TRBD2 might be the D (6 bases). Deletions cut 8 bases from V and 2 bases from J, with 18 bases between. Germline assignment: CDR1 MGHDK and CDR2 SYGVNS. There are 15 residues in the CDR3. The DNA of the CDR3 is TGTGCCAGCCGGGCGGGGAAAAGGACACAAGAGACCCAGTACTTC. Translated, it gives CASRAGKRTQETQYF.

The sample holds one count of this clonotype. This chain uses TRBV9 with TRBJ1-1; maybe TRBD1 (6 bases). CDR1 is SGDLS, CDR2 YYNGEE, per germline. V was shortened by 4 bases and J by 4 bases, with 11 bases between the two germline ends. CDR3 size: 13 residues. This CDR3 is CASSQGPATEAFF. Written as DNA, the CDR3 is TGTGCCAGCAGCCAGGGGCCGGCCACTGAAGCTTTCTTT.

The CDR3 region has the DNA TGTGCCAGCAGCCCTTGGACAGGGGCTGGGGCCAACGTCCTGACTTTC. Protein sequence: CASSPWTGAGANVLTF. The chain recombines TRBV9 with TRBJ2-6; 9 bases align to TRBD1. There are 16 residues in the CDR3. The V gene end was trimmed by 4 bases and the J gene end by 2 bases; junction bases not matched to a gene: 4. Germline CDR1 and CDR2: SGDLS and YYNGEE.

The chain couples TRBV6-5 to TRBJ1-2; D gene ambiguous. CDR1 MNHEY and CDR2 SVGAGI come from the germline V gene. Trimming took off 4 bases at V and 2 bases at J, with 14 bases between the two ends. The CDR3 length is 15 residues. CDR3 residues: CASSLGLPVNYGYTF. In DNA form, the CDR3 reads TGTGCCAGCAGTTTAGGACTCCCGGTCAACTATGGCTACACCTTC.

This clonotype was detected only once. The chain combines TRBV7-2 with TRBJ2-5, with TRBD2 matching 10 bases. V dropped 4 bases and J dropped 5; count of bases not matched to a gene: 13. The CDR3 has 17 residues. Germline CDR1 SGHTA, CDR2 FQGNSA. In DNA form, the CDR3 reads TGTGCCAGCAGCTCGGGGGGACTAGCGTTCGAATGGGAGACCCAGTACTTC. This encodes CASSSGGLAFEWETQYF.

This sequence joins TRBV18 and TRBJ1-1; no definite D call. Trimming took off 8 bases at V and 1 base at J, with 11 bases between the two ends. CDR1 and CDR2 from the germline V gene are KGHSH and LQKENI. The CDR3 length is 13 residues. CDR3 sequence (DNA): TGTGCCAGCCGAGGGAATCAGAACACTGAAGCTTTCTTT. This sequence encodes CASRGNQNTEAFF.

The V call is TRBV20-1, the J call TRBJ2-2; the D is unclear. Looked up from germline, CDR1 is DFQATT and CDR2 is SNEGSKA (reference sequence). V was cut by 5 bases and J by 7 bases, with 17 bases left in between. This CDR3 comprises 14 residues. This chain's CDR3 is CSASTSSRGGELFF. CDR3 in DNA: TGCAGTGCTTCTACGTCCTCCCGCGGCGGGGAGCTGTTTTTT.

The chain joins TRBV9 to TRBJ2-2; D gene ambiguous. The V and J ends lost 1 base and 0 bases respectively, with 7 bases between them. This CDR3 is 15 amino acids long. CDR1 and CDR2 from the germline V gene are SGDLS and YYNGEE. The CDR3 DNA sequence: TGTGCCAGCAGCGTATTACCCACGAACACCGGGGAGCTGTTTTTT. It translates to CASSVLPTNTGELFF.

The chain is built from TRBV16 and TRBJ1-2, with D uncertain. The V gene lost 2 bases and the J gene lost 2 bases, with 12 bases spanning the gap. CDR1 and CDR2 from the germline V gene are KGHSY and FQNENV. The CDR3 is made up of 15 amino acids. CDR3 residues: CASSQPTRHNYGYTF. DNA of the CDR3: TGTGCCAGCAGCCAACCTACACGGCACAACTATGGCTACACCTTC. Filled out from reference TRBV16 and TRBJ1-2, the complete variable domain reads GEEVAQTPKHLVRGEGQKAKLYCAPIKGHSYVFWYQQVLKNEFKFLISFQNENVFDETGMPKERFSAKCLPNSPCSLEIQATKLEDSAVYFCASSQPTRHNYGYTFGSGTRLTVV.

The chain uses TRBV20-1 and TRBJ2-7; D call uncertain. V dropped 3 bases and J dropped 3 bases, with 6 bases sitting between them. The CDR3 loop spans 11 amino acids. CDR1 is DFQATT, CDR2 SNEGSKA, per germline (reference sequence). Here the CDR3 DNA reads TGCAGTGCTAGTCTTGTCTACGAGCAGTACTTC. Protein product: CSASLVYEQYF.

The chain has TRBV15 and TRBJ1-5; weak D call: TRBD1 (5 bases). The CDR3 sequence is 14 residues long. Trimming left V 2 bases short and J 4 bases short, with 9 bases between. From germline, CDR1 is LNHNV and CDR2 YYDKDF (reference sequence). The CDR3 DNA is TGTGCCACCAGCAGATCGGGGACTAATCAGCCCCAGCATTTT. Amino acid sequence: CATSRSGTNQPQHF.

The chain combines TRBV13 with TRBJ2-3, with a tentative D call TRBD2 (6 bases). Trimming pared 1 base from V and 4 bases from J, leaving 18 bases between. This CDR3 region has 17 residues. Germline-derived CDR1 and CDR2 are PRHDT and FYEKMQ (reference sequence). The CDR3 loop reads CASSLVGGLGYADTQYF. As DNA, the CDR3 is TGTGCCAGCAGCTTAGTGGGGGGATTGGGTTATGCAGATACGCAGTATTTT.

V usage is TRBV7-9 and J usage is TRBJ1-3; D uncertain. The germline V gene encodes CDR1 SEHNR and CDR2 FQNEAQ (reference sequence). The CDR3 is 12 residues long. V lost 0 bases and J lost 14, with 11 bases in between. The CDR3 nucleotides are TGTGCCAGCAGCTTAGCGGTCGAAGTCGTATATTTT. It codes for CASSLAVEVVYF.

V usage is TRBV7-2 and J usage is TRBJ2-1; D unclear. Trimming left V 8 bases short and J 0 bases short, with 11 bases between. The CDR3 is 14 amino acids. Germline loops: CDR1 SGHTA, CDR2 FQGNSA. As DNA, the CDR3 is TGTGCCAGCCACGCGCAGAGCTCCTACAATGAGCAGTTCTTC. It encodes CASHAQSSYNEQFF.

V is TRBV6-5 and J is TRBJ2-1; no reliable D call. Trimming stripped 7 bases from V and 9 bases from J, with 10 bases between. Germline values: CDR1 MNHEY, CDR2 SVGAGI. The CDR3 loop spans 11 amino acids. The CDR3 spells CASTLGSEQFF. DNA of the CDR3: TGTGCCAGCACCCTAGGGTCTGAGCAGTTCTTC.

The CDR3 nucleotides are TGTGCCAGCGCGGCTACTAGCGGGGGGCCCCGAGTTTACGAGCAGTACTTC. This translates into CASAATSGGPRVYEQYF. This chain uses TRBV6-1 with TRBJ2-7, with TRBD2 matching over 12 bases. Germline V gene sequence: CDR1 MNHNS, CDR2 SASEGT. This CDR3 has 17 residues. Trimming at V came to 8 bases and at J to 4 bases, leaving 15 bases not matched to a gene.